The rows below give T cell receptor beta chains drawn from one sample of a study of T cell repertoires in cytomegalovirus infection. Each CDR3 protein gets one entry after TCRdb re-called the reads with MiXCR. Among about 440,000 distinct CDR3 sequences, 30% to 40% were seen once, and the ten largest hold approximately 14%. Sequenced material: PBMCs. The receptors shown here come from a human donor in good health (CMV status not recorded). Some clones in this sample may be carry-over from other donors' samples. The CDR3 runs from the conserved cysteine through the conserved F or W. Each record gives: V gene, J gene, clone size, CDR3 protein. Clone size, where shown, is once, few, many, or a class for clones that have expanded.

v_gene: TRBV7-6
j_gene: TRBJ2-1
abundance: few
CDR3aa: CASSSPGRGYNEQFF

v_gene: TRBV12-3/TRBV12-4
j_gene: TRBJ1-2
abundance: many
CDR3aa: CASSLGLRQRANYGYTF

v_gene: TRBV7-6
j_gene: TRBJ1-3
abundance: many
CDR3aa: CASSLGGTGTGNTIYF

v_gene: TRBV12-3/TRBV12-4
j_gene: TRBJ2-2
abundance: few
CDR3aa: CASREDRMSAGELFF

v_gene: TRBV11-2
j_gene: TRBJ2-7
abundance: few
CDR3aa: CASSLDWTYEQYF

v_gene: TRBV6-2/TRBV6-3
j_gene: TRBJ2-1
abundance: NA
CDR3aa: CASGARGGKVEQFF

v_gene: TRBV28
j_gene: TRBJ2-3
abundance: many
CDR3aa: CASSGAGLETDTQYF

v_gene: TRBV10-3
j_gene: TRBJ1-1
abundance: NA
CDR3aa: CAISENAGNTEAFF

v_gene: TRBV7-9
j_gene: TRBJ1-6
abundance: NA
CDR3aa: CASSRTDQRSPLHF

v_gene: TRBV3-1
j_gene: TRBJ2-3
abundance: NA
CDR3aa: CASSAELTGGTDTQYF

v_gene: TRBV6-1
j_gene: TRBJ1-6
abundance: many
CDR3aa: CASSPQGVYNSPLHF

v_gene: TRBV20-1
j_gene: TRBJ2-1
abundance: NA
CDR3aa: CSASGETYNEQFF

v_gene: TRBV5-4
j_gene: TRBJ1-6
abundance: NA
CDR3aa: CASSFGQGGNSPLHF

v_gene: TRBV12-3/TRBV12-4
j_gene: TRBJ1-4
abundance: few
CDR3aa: CASSRDRVSEKLFF

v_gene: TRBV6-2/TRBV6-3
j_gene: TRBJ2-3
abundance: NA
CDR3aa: CASLPSGTDTQYF

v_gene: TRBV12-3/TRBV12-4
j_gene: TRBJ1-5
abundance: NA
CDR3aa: CASSLNRGPGRQPQHF